Following are 7 T cell receptor beta chains from one sample sequenced in a study of human T cells and chemical hapten exposure. Time point of the sample: patch test 1, 2 weeks after DPC sensitization. The treatment is: therapeutic diphenylcyclopropenone sensitization with weekly scalp DPC. TCRdb reanalysed the RACE reads using MiXCR and keeps one entry per CDR3 protein. The repertoire holds just under 350,000 distinct CDR3 sequences, with 5.5% to 8% as singletons. The sequenced sample was whole blood, obtained in connection with sensitization to the hapten diphenylcyclopropenone (DPC). These receptors were obtained from a woman aged 18-30 years with alopecia areata. Some clones in this sample may be carry-over from other donors' samples.

The J gene is TRBJ2-3, the V gene TRBV6-5; D is ambiguous. The CDR3 spans 13 residues. V dropped 9 bases and J dropped 1 base, with 11 bases sitting between them. Germline V gives CDR1 MNHEY, CDR2 SVGAGI. The DNA for the CDR3 is TGTGCCAGTCACGACTCCGGCACAGATACGCAGTATTTT. Translating gives CASHDSGTDTQYF.

This sequence joins TRBV4-1 and TRBJ1-1; 10 bases are a match to TRBD1. The CDR3 is 12 amino acids. The ends lost 4 bases at V and 13 bases at J; junction bases unmatched: 6. CDR1 and CDR2 (germline): MGHRA, YSYEKL. The CDR3 here is CASSPRTGGYFF. CDR3 DNA: TGCGCCAGCAGCCCCCGGACAGGGGGTTATTTCTTT.

The rearrangement links TRBV7-2 to TRBJ1-6; 8 nucleotides match TRBD1. The germline gives CDR1 SGHTA, CDR2 FQGNSA. CDR3 length equals 16 residues. V trimming: 5 bases; J trimming: 7 bases; junction bases outside the gene matches: 10. CDR3 amino acids: CASSPKDRVANSPLHF. In DNA form, the CDR3 reads TGTGCCAGCAGCCCCAAGGACAGGGTGGCAAATTCACCCCTCCACTTT.

This clonotype has a handful of counts. The chain links TRBV12-3 or TRBV12-4 to TRBJ2-6, with D perhaps matching TRBD1 (5 bases). V shed 7 bases and J shed 0 bases, with 13 bases lying between them. The CDR3 length is 16 residues. This CDR3 reads CASTSRQLSGANVLTF. The CDR3 bases are TGTGCCAGCACCAGTAGACAGCTCTCTGGGGCCAACGTCCTGACTTTC.

This clonotype was counted between two and nine times. The rearrangement joins TRBV20-1 to TRBJ2-2, with D unresolved. The CDR3 consists of 15 residues. Trimming removed 0 bases from V and 6 bases from J, with 14 bases in between. Germline-derived CDR1 and CDR2 are DFQATT and SNEGSKA (reference sequence). CDR3 sequence reads: CSARDTLVSSGELFF. The CDR3 DNA sequence: TGCAGTGCTAGAGATACCCTAGTTTCGTCCGGGGAGCTGTTTTTT.

This clonotype was observed many times. The V and J genes are TRBV3-1 and TRBJ1-3; D is unclear. V was cut by 1 base and J by 0 bases, with 13 bases left in between. Germline CDR1 reads LGHDT; CDR2 reads YNNKEL (reference sequence). This CDR3 comprises 17 residues. The CDR3 DNA sequence: TGTGCCAGCAGCCAAGTGCAAGATTCGCGCTCTGGAAACACCATATATTTT. Translated: CASSQVQDSRSGNTIYF.

This clonotype was observed a handful of times. The gene calls are TRBV20-1 and TRBJ1-4, with D possibly TRBD1 on 5 matching bases. Germline V gives CDR1 DFQATT, CDR2 SNEGSKA (reference sequence). Between the trimmed V and J ends, which lost 1 base and 6 bases, there was a span of 9 bases. This CDR3 has 13 residues. The DNA for the CDR3 is TGCAGTGCTAGAGGAGGCAGGGATGAAAAACTGTTTTTT. This translates into CSARGGRDEKLFF.